This T cell receptor (beta chain) was sequenced in a study of post-analysis software for immune sequencing data. At the level of the study: Secondary progressive, relapsing-remitting and progressive-relapsing multiple sclerosis were among the included disease courses. Study-level results: Significantly lower normalized Chao1 diversity was found in patients with multiple sclerosis relative to controls.

Turning to this clonotype: The antigen is undetermined.

Tagging with unique molecular identifiers was a feature of the TCR beta cDNA libraries. TCRdb re-called the PCR reads through MiXCR, storing one row per CDR3 protein. This table holds about 460,000 distinct CDR3 sequences, roughly 46% found once. Sequencing was done on a sample of blood. This clonotype was sampled from a girl between 5 and 17 years old with multiple sclerosis.

The CDR3 here is CASRHRGLNTEAFF. The CDR3 region has the DNA TGTGCCAGCAGGCACAGGGGGTTGAACACTGAAGCTTTCTTT. The chain carries TRBV2 and TRBJ1-1, with 8 nucleotides matching TRBD1. Germline V gene data show CDR1 as SNHLY and CDR2 as FYNNEI. The J segment lost 0 bases and the V segment lost 6 bases, leaving 3 bases of the junction unmatched. CDR3 length equals 14 residues. Complete variable domain (other parts from reference TRBV2 and TRBJ1-1): EPEVTQTPSHQVTQMGQEVILRCVPISNHLYFYWYRQILGQKVEFLVSFYNNEISEKSEIFDDQFSVERPDGSNFTLKIRSTKLEDSAMYFCASRHRGLNTEAFFGQGTRLTVV.